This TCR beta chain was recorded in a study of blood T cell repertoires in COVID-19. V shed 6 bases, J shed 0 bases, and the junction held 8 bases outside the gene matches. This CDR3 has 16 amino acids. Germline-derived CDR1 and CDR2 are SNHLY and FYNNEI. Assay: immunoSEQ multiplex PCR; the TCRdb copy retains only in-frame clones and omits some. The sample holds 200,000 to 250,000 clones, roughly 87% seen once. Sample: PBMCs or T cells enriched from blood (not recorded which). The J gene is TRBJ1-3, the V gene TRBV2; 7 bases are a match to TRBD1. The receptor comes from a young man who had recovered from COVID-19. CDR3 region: CASRGTGTVSGNTIYF. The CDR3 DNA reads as TGTGCCAGCAGGGGTACCGGGACAGTCTCTGGAAACACCATATATTTT.